Sequencing of this TCR beta chain was carried out in a study of blood T cell repertoires in COVID-19. In the study overall: Spain, Italy and the United States supplied samples that represented acute and convalescent COVID-19. PBMCs, B-cell-depleted T cells, or T cells provided the cDNA or gDNA that made up the material.

The CDR3 sequence is 15 residues long. Trimming took 0 bases from V and 0 from J, leaving 9 bases between them. Germline CDR1 LGHNA, CDR2 YSLEER. In the source study's methods: Quantification of nucleated cells was approximated via reference gene primer amplification. Assay used: immunoSEQ multiplex PCR; TCRdb lists only in-frame clones, some missing. V, J and clone size derive from that table, while D and trimming were established from the DNA sequence. Here the sample spans some 42,000 clones, around four fifths being singletons. The sequencing sample was made of peripheral blood. This TCR was recovered from a man aged 45-65 years with active COVID-19. The rearrangement links TRBV4-3 to TRBJ2-7; no clear D gene. CDR3 sequence (DNA): TGCGCCAGCAGCCAAGAACCTTTTAGCTCCTACGAGCAGTACTTC. As protein: CASSQEPFSSYEQYF.